This TCR beta chain was documented in a study of CXCR3-negative and CXCR3-positive naive CD8 T cells. Researchers prepared the TRB cDNA libraries using 5' RACE with UMI labels. Reanalyzing the 5' RACE reads, TCRdb keeps one entry per CDR3 protein, without DNA. Here the sample table reports 50,000 to 65,000 distinct CDR3 sequences. The CDR3 extends over 14 amino acids. The V gene's germline CDR1 is DFQATT and CDR2 SNEGSKA (reference sequence). This receptor was taken from a human donor in good health. Some clones in this sample may be carry-over from other donors' samples. Specimen: naive CXCR3- CD8+ T cells from blood. Documented subset: CD45RO-CCR7+CD27+CD95- naive CD8+ T cells lacking CXCR3 (TNR3-). The chain joins TRBV20-1 to TRBJ1-1; the TCRdb call, TRBD1, lacks DNA for checking. The CDR3 loop reads CSAPPGSEITEAFF.